This TCR beta chain originates from a study of beta chain features in type 1 diabetes. Across the study: The number of sorted cells examined across all samples was approximately 110,000,000. Study-level results: It was among patients, rather than healthy donors, that naive, central memory and Treg TCRB repertoires appeared more similar. Within each of all four CD4+ subsets, Type 1 diabetes patients had TCRB CDR3s that were moderately but significantly shorter.

Germline CDR1 and CDR2: SGHTA and FQGNSA. The length of the CDR3 is 17 residues. With V trimmed by 3 bases and J by 4 bases, 3 bases remained unmatched. A remark on this clone: Its antigen is unidentified.

Over 95% purity was reached by all sorted populations. Sequenced material consisted of expressed TCRB transcripts (all of the isolated RNA was reverse transcribed). Repertoires were generated with immunoSEQ multiplex PCR, while TCRdb's copy carries only in-frame clones and drops some. Of nearly 250,000 clones in the sample, 14% were seen once. This receptor was identified in a woman between 40 and 50 years old in good health. Sequencing input: naive CD4+ T cells from blood. The chain recombines TRBV7-2 with TRBJ2-1, with 16 positions matching TRBD2. In DNA form, the CDR3 reads TGTGCCAGCAGCTTGGGACTAGCGGGGGGGCGATACAATGAGCAGTTCTTC. Translation gives CASSLGLAGGRYNEQFF.